The T cell receptor (beta chain) described here comes from a study of blood T cell repertoires in COVID-19. Overall study context: The origin of the acute and convalescent COVID-19 samples was the United States, Italy and Spain. Sample material is recorded as cDNA or gDNA derived from T cells, B-cell-depleted T cells, or PBMCs.

Germline V gene lookup returns CDR1 GTSNPN and CDR2 SVGIG (reference sequence). There are 16 residues in the CDR3. V was pared by 2 bases and J by 2 bases, with 7 bases of the junction left unmatched. Authors' data handling: The authors estimated nucleated cell counts from reference gene primer amplification. Produced via immunoSEQ multiplex PCR; TCRdb's table is partial and in-frame only. V and J calls and clone size follow that table, whereas D and trimming were derived from the DNA. The sample lists around 160,000 clones; approximately 80% were seen once. The sequencing sample was made of peripheral blood. The origin of this receptor is a woman older than 75 with acute or convalescent COVID-19. The chain uses TRBV30 and TRBJ2-1; 9 nucleotides match TRBD2. This chain's CDR3 is CAWSLAGAAPYNEQFF. DNA of the CDR3: TGTGCCTGGAGTTTAGCGGGAGCAGCCCCCTACAATGAGCAGTTCTTC.